Detailed here is one T cell receptor beta chain. The target antigen is unknown. The CDR3 has 14 amino acids. Germline V CDR1 and CDR2: SNHLY, FYNNEI. V lost 8 bases to trimming and J lost 6 bases; unmatched junction nucleotides: 11. Clones were read by immunoSEQ multiplex PCR, and TCRdb kept only the in-frame ones, dropping some. The sample contains about 9,600 clones, about 88% of which appear only once. This specimen comes from a study of graft-versus-host responses after intestinal transplantation. Study-wide context: Recipients were given multivisceral, liver-intestinal, or isolated intestinal transplants. Among the recipients, all got anti-thymocyte globulin induction and then tacrolimus and steroids for 3 to 4 years.

Study observations and caveats: High graft-versus-host to host-versus-graft clonal ratios were found in allografts of patients who had graft-donor T cell macrochimerism. In recipient marrow, GvH clones were found, and some appeared first in ileum or blood.

Processing released intraepithelial and lamina propria lymphocytes from the graft tissue. J is TRBJ1-2 and V is TRBV2; 8 nucleotides agree with TRBD1. The source is a human patient who received an intestinal transplant, so some T cells may come from the graft donor. The starting material was ileum tissue, obtained around 760 days after intestinal transplantation. The CDR3 reads CASLKDRGENGYTF. CDR3 coding DNA: TGTGCCAGCCTTAAAGACAGGGGAGAAAATGGCTACACCTTC.